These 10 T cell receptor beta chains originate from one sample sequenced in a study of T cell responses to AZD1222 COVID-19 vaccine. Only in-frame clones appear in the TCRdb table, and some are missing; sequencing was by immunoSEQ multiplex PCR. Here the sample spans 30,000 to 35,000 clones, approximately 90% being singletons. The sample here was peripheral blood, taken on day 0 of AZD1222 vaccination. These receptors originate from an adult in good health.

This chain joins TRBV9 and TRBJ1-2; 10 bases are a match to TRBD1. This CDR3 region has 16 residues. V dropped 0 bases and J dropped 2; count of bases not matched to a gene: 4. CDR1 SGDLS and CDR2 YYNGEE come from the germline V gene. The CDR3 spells CASSVGGTGANYGYTF. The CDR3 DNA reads TGTGCCAGCAGCGTAGGAGGGACAGGGGCCAACTATGGCTACACCTTC. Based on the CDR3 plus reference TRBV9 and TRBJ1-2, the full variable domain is DSGVTQTPKHLITATGQRVTLRCSPRSGDLSVYWYQQSLDQGLQFLIQYYNGEERAKGNILERFSAQQFPDLHSELNLSSLELGDSALYFCASSVGGTGANYGYTFGSGTRLTVV.

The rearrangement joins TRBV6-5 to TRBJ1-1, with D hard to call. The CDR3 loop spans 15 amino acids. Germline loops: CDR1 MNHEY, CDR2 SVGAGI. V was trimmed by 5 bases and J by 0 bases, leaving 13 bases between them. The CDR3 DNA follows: TGTGCCAGCAGTAATGGGGTGGTCTTGAACACTGAAGCTTTCTTT. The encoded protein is CASSNGVVLNTEAFF.

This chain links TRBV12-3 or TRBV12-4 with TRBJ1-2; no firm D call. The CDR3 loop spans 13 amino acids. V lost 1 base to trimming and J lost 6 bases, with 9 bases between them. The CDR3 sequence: CASSLVTRDGYTF. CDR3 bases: TGTGCCAGCAGTTTAGTGACCCGGGATGGCTACACCTTC.

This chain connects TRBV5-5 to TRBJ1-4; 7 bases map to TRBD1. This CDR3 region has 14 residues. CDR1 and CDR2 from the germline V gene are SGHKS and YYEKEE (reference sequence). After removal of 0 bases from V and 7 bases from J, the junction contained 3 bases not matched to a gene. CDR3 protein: CASSLGQGGEKLFF. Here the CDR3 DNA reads TGTGCCAGCAGCTTGGGACAGGGCGGTGAAAAACTGTTTTTT.

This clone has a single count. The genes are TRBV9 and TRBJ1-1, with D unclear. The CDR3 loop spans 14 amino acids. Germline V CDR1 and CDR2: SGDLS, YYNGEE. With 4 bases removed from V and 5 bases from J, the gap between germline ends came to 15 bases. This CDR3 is CASSITPGQTEAFF. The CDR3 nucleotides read TGTGCCAGCAGCATTACCCCGGGCCAGACTGAAGCTTTCTTT.

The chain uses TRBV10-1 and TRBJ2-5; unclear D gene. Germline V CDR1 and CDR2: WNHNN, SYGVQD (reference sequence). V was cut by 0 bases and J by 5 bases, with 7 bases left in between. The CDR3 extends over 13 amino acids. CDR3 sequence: CASSESAVETQYF. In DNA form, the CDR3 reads TGCGCCAGCAGTGAGTCTGCGGTGGAGACCCAGTACTTC.

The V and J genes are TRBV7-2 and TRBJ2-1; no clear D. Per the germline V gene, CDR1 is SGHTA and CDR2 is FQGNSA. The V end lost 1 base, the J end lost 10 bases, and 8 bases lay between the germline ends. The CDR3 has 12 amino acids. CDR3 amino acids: CASSLGVEEQFF. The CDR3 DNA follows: TGTGCCAGCAGCTTAGGGGTAGAAGAGCAGTTCTTC.

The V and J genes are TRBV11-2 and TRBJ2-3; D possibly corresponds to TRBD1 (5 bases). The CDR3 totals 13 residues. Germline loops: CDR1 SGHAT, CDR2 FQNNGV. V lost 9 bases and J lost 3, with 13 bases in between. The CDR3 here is CASRPAGTDTQYF. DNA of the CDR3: TGTGCCAGTCGGCCGGCAGGGACAGATACGCAGTATTTT.

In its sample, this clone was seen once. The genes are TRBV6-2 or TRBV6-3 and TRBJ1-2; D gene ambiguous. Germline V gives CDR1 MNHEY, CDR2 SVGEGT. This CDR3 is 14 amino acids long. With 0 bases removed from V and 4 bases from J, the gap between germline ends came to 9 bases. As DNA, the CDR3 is TGTGCCAGCAGTTACTCGCGATTTTTCTATGGCTACACCTTC. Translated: CASSYSRFFYGYTF.

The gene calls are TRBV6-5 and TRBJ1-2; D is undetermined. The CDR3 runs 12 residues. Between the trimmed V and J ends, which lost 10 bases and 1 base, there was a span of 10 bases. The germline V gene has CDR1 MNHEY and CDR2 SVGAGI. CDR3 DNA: TGTGCCACCCAGCGGGATAACTATGGCTACACCTTC. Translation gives CATQRDNYGYTF.